Included here is one T cell receptor (beta chain) sequence, with context. The CDR3 consists of 18 residues. Trimming removed 2 bases from V and 3 bases from J; junction bases left unmatched: 12. CDR1 and CDR2 (germline): LGHNA, YSLEER. Use of 60 Vbeta and 13 Jbeta primers characterized the PCR. Some clones are missing from TCRdb's copy, which holds only in-frame ones; the method was immunoSEQ multiplex PCR. The table has 95,000 to 150,000 clones, about 73% seen once. This sample was included in a study of cytomegalovirus exposure and HLA in healthy donors. The sample was PBMCs. The origin of this receptor is a woman aged 40 to 49 in good health and CMV-seronegative. This chain links TRBV4-3 with TRBJ2-3; 9 bases align to TRBD1. CDR3 DNA: TGCGCCAGCAGCCAACTTGTCCCAACAGGGGGCAGGACAGATACGCAGTATTTT. Amino acid sequence: CASSQLVPTGGRTDTQYF.